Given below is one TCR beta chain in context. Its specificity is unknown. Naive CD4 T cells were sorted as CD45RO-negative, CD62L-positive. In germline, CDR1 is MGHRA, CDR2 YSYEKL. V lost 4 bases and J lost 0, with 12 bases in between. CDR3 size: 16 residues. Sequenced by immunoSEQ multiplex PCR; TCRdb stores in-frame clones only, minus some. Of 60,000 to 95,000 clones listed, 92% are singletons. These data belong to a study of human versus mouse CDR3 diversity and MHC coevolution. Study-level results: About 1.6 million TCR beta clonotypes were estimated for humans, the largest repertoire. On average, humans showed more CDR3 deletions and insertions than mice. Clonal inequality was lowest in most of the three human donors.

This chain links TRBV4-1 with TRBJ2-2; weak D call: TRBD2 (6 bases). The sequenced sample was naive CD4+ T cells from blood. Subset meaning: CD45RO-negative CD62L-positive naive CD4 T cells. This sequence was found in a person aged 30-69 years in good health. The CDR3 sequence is CASSPGLLANTGELFF. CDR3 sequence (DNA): TGCGCCAGCAGCCCGGGACTTTTGGCGAACACCGGGGAGCTGTTTTTT.